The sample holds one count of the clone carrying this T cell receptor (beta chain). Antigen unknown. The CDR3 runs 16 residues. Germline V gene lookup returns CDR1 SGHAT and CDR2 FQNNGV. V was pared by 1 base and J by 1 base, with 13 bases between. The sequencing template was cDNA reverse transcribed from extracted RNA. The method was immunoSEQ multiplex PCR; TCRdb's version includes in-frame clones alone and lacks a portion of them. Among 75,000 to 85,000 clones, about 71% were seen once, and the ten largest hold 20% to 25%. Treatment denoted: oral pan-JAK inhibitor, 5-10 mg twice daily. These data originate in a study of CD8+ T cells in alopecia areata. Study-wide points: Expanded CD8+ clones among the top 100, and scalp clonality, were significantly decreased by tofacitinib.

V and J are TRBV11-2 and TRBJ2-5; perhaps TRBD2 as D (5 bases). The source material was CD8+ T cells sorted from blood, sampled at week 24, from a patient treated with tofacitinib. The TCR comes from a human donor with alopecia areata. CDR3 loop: CASSLAQRLTQETQYF. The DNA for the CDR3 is TGTGCCAGCAGCTTAGCCCAGCGGCTAACCCAAGAGACCCAGTACTTC.